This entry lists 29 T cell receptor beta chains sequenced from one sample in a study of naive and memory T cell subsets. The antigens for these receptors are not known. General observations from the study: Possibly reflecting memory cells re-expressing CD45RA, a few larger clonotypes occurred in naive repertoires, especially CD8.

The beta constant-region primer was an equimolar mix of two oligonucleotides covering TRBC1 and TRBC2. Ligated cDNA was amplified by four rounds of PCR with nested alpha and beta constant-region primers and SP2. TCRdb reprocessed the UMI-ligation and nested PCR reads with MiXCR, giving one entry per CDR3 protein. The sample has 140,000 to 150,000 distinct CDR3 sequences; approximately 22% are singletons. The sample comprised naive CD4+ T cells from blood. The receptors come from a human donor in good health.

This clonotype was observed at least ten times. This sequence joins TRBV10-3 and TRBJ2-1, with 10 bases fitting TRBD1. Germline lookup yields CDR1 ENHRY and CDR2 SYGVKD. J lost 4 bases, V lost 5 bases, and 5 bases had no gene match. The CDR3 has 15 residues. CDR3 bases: TGTGCCATCAGTCGACAGGGGGCGACTTACAATGAGCAGTTCTTC. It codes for CAISRQGATYNEQFF.

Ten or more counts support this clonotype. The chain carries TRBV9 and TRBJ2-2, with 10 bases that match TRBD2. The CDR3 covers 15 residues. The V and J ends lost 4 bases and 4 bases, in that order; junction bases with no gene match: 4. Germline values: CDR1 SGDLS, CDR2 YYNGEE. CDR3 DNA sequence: TGTGCCAGCAGCTTTCTAGCGGGAGTCACCGGGGAGCTGTTTTTT. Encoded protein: CASSFLAGVTGELFF.

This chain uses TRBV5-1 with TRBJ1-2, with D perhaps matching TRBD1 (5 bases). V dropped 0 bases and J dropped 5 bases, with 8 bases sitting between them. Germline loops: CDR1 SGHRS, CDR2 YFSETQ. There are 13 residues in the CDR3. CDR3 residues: CASSLDRLYGYTF. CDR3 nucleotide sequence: TGCGCCAGCAGCTTGGACAGGCTATATGGCTACACCTTC. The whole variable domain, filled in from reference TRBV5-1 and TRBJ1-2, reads KAGVTQTPRYLIKTRGQQVTLSCSPISGHRSVSWYQQTPGQGLQFLFEYFSETQRNKGNFPGRFSGRQFSNSRSEMNVSTLELGDSALYLCASSLDRLYGYTFGSGTRLTVV.

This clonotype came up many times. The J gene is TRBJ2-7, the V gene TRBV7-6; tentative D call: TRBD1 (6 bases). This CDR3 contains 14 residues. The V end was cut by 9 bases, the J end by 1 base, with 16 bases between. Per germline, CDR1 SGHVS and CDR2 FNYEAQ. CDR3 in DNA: TGTGCCAGTGCCTTGGGACACAGATCCTACGAGCAGTACTTC. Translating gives CASALGHRSYEQYF.

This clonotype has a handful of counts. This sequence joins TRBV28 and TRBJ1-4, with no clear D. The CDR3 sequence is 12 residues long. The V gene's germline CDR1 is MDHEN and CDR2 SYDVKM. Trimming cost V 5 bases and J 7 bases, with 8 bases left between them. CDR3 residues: CASSPSVEKLFF. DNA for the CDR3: TGTGCCAGCAGTCCATCCGTTGAAAAACTGTTTTTT.

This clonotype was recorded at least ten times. The CDR3 nucleotides read TGTGCCAGCAGTGAATATGGGGCAAACACTGAAGCTTTCTTT. Its protein is CASSEYGANTEAFF. The V call is TRBV25-1, the J call TRBJ1-1; possible D gene TRBD1, 5 bases. Germline-derived CDR1 and CDR2 are MGHDK and SYGVNS. Trimming cost V 0 bases and J 2 bases, with 7 bases left between them. The CDR3 totals 14 residues.

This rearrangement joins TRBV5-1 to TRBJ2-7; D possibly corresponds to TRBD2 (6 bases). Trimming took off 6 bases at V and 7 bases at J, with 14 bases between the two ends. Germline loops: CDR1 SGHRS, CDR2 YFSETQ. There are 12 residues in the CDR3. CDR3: CASTWTTGEQYF. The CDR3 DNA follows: TGCGCCAGCACTTGGACTACGGGAGAGCAGTACTTC.

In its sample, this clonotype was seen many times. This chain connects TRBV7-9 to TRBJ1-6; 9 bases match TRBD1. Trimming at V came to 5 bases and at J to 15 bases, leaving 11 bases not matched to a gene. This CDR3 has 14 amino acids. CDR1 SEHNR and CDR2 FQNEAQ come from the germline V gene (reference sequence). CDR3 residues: CASSRNRGLSNLHF. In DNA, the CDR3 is TGTGCCAGCAGCCGCAACAGGGGGCTGAGTAACCTCCACTTT.

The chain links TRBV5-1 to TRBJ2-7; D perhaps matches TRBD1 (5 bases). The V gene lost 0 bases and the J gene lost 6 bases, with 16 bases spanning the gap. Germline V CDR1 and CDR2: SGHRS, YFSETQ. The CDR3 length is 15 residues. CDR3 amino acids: CASSLAGRADREQYF. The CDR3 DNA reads TGCGCCAGCAGCTTGGCTGGCAGGGCCGACCGCGAGCAGTACTTC.

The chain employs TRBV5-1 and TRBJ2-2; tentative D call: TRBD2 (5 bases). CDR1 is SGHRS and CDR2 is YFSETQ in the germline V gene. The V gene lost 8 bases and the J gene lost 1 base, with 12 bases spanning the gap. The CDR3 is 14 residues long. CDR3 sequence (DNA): TGCGCCAGTTCCGGGGTCATGAACACCGGGGAGCTGTTTTTT. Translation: CASSGVMNTGELFF.

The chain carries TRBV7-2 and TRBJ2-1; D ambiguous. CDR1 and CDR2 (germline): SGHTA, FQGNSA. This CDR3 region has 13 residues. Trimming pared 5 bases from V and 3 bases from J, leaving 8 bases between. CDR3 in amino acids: CASSPFNYNEQFF. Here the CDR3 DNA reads TGTGCCAGCAGCCCTTTCAACTACAATGAGCAGTTCTTC.

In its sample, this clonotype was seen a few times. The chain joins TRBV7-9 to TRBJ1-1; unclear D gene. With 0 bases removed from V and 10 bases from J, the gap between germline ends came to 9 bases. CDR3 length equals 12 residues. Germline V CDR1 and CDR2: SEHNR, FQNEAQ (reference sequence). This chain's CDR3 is CASSLAGWGAFF. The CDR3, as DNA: TGTGCCAGCAGCTTAGCAGGGTGGGGAGCTTTCTTT.

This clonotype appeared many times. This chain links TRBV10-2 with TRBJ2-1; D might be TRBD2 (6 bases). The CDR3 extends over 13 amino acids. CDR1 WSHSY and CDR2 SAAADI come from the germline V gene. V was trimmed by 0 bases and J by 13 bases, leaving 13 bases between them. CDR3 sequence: CASSESLRTTQFF. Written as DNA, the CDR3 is TGCGCCAGCAGTGAGTCGCTAAGGACTACCCAGTTCTTC.

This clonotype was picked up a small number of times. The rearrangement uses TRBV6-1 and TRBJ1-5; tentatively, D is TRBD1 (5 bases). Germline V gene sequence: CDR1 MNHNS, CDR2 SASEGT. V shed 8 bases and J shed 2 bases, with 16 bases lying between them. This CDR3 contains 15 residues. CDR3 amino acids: CASHATGPGNQPQHF. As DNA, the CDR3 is TGTGCCAGCCACGCGACGGGGCCCGGCAATCAGCCCCAGCATTTT.

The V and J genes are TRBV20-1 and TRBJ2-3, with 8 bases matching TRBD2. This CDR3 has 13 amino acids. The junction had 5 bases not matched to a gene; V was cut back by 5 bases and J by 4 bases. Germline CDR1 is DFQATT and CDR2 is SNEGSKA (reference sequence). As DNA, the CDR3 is TGCAGTGCTTTTAGCGGGAACTCAGATACGCAGTATTTT. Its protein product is CSAFSGNSDTQYF.

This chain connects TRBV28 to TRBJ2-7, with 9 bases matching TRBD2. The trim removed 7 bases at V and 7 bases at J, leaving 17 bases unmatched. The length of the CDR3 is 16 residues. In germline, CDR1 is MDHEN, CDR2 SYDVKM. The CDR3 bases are TGTGCCAGCACCAATGGGGGTCTAGCGGGGCGTGGGGAGCAGTACTTC. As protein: CASTNGGLAGRGEQYF. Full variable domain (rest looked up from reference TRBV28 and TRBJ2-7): DVKVTQSSRYLVKRTGEKVFLECVQDMDHENMFWYRQDPGLGLRLIYFSYDVKMKEKGDIPEGYSVSREKKERFSLILESASTNQTSMYLCASTNGGLAGRGEQYFGPGTRLTVT.

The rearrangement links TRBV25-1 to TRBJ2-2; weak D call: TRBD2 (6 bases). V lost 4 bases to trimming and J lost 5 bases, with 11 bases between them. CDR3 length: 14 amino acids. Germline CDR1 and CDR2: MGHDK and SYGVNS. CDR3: CASSVLEGTGELFF. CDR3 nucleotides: TGTGCCAGCAGTGTTTTGGAGGGGACCGGGGAGCTGTTTTTT.

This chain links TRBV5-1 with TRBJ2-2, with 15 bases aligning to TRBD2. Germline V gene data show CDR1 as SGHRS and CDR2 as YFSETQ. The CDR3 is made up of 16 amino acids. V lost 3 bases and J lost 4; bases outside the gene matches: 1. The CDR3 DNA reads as TGCGCCAGCAGCTGGGGACTAGCGGGAGGCACCGGGGAGCTGTTTTTT. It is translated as CASSWGLAGGTGELFF.

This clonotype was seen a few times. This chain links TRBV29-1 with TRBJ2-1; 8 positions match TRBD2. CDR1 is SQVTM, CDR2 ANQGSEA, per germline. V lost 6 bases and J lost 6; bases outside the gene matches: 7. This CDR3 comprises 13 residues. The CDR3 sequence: CSVSGTSTNEQFF. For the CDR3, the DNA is TGCAGCGTATCCGGGACTAGTACCAATGAGCAGTTCTTC.

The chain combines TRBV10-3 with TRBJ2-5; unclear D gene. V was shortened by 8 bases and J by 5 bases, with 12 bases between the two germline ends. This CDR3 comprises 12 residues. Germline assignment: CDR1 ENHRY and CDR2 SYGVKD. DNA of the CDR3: TGTGCCATCTCTACTGGTGGGGAGACCCAGTACTTC. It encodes CAISTGGETQYF.

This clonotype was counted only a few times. The CDR3 is CASRAGTTYNEQFF. CDR3 sequence (DNA): TGTGCCAGTAGGGCCGGGACAACCTACAATGAGCAGTTCTTC. The chain employs TRBV19 and TRBJ2-1; tentative D call: TRBD1 (6 bases). Deletions cut 6 bases from V and 2 bases from J, with 11 bases between. The CDR3 extends over 14 amino acids. Per germline, CDR1 LNHDA and CDR2 SQIVND (reference sequence).

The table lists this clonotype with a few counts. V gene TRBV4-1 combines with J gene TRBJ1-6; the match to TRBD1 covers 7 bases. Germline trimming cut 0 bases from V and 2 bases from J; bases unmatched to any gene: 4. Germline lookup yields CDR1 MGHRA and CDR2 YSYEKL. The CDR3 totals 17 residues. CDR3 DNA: TGCGCCAGCAGCCAAGAAAGAGGGGGCACCTATAATTCACCCCTCCACTTT. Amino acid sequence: CASSQERGGTYNSPLHF.

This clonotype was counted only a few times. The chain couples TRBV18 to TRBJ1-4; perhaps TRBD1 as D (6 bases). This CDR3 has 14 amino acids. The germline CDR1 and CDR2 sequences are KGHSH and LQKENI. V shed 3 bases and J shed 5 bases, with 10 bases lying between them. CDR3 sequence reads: CASSPQGQNEKLFF. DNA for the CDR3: TGTGCCAGCTCACCCCAGGGGCAAAATGAAAAACTGTTTTTT.

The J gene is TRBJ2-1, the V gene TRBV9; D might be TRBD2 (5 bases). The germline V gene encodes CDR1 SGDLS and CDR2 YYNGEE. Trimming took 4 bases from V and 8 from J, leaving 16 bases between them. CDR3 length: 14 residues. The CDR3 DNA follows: TGTGCCAGCAGCCTCCTCACGGAGGCCCATGAGCAGTTCTTC. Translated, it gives CASSLLTEAHEQFF.

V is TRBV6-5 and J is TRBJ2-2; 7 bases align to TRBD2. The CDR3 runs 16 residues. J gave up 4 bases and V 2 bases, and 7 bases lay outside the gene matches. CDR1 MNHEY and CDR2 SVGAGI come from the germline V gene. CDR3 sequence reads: CASSYLAGGGTGELFF. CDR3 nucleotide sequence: TGTGCCAGCAGTTACCTGGCGGGCGGGGGCACCGGGGAGCTGTTTTTT.

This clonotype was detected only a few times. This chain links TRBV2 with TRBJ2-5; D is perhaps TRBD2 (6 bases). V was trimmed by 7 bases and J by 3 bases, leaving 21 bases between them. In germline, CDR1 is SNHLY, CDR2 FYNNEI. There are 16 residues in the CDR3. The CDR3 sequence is CASTSYAGGSKETQYF. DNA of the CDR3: TGTGCCAGCACCTCGTACGCAGGAGGGAGCAAAGAGACCCAGTACTTC.

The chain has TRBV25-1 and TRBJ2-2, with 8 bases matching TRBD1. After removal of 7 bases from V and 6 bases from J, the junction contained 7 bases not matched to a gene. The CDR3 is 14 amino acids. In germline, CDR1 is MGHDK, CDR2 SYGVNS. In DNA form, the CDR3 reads TGTGCCAGCAATGGACAGGGCCGGGCCGGGGAGCTGTTTTTT. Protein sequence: CASNGQGRAGELFF.

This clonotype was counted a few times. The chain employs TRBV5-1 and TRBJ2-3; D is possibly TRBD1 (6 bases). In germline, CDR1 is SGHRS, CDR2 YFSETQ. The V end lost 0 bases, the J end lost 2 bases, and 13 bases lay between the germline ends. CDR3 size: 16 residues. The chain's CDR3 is CASSLGTVPYTDTQYF. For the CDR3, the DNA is TGCGCCAGCAGCTTGGGGACAGTACCTTACACAGATACGCAGTATTTT. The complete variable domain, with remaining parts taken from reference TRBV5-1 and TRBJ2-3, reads KAGVTQTPRYLIKTRGQQVTLSCSPISGHRSVSWYQQTPGQGLQFLFEYFSETQRNKGNFPGRFSGRQFSNSRSEMNVSTLELGDSALYLCASSLGTVPYTDTQYFGPGTRLTVL.

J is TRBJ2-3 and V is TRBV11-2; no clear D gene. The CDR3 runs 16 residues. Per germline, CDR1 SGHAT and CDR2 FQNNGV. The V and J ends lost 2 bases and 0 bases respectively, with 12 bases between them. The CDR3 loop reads CASSLFRARSTDTQYF. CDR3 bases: TGTGCCAGCAGCTTATTCCGGGCTAGGAGCACAGATACGCAGTATTTT.